The present entry profiles one T cell receptor beta chain with its context. In the source study's methods: Amplification of reference gene primers provided the estimated nucleated cell counts. Assay used: immunoSEQ multiplex PCR; TCRdb lists only in-frame clones, some missing. V and J calls and clone size come straight from that table; D and trimming were deduced from the DNA. This sample yields 160,000 or so clones, of which around 85% are seen a single time; 2.4% belongs to the top ten. This sample is part of a study of blood T cell repertoires in COVID-19. Study-wide context: The United States, Italy and Spain supplied acute and convalescent COVID-19 samples. T cells, B-cell-depleted T cells, or PBMCs supplied cDNA or gDNA.

V was shortened by 3 bases and J by 3 bases, with 18 bases between the two germline ends. Germline CDR1 is MNHEY and CDR2 is SMNVEV (reference sequence). The CDR3 runs to 16 residues. Sequencing used peripheral blood. This sequence was found in a woman between 70 and 85 years old with acute or convalescent COVID-19. V usage is TRBV27 and J usage is TRBJ2-7; D is possibly TRBD1 (5 bases). The DNA of the CDR3 is TGTGCCAGCAGTTTCTCCTTTCACGACAGATACTACGAGCAGTACGTC. Translating gives CASSFSFHDRYYEQYV.